This T cell receptor (beta chain) was retrieved from a study of cytomegalovirus exposure and HLA in healthy donors. Whole-study findings and limits: Later, an analysis found that common viral pathogens appeared to be linked with several of the most significant clusters. The presence/absence work took it that sequencing depth was about the same across donors. A highly shared variant cluster was judged a likely technical artifact. In a later analysis, most CMV-associated TCR beta chains appeared HLA-restricted.

This clone was counted only a few times. The antigen remains undetermined. PCR primers comprised 60 Vbeta and 13 Jbeta primers. Some clones are missing from TCRdb's copy, which holds only in-frame ones; the method was immunoSEQ multiplex PCR. The table has roughly 150,000 clones, around 72% seen once. The CDR3 covers 13 residues. From germline, CDR1 is PRHDT and CDR2 FYEKMQ (reference sequence). The V end was cut by 5 bases, the J end by 6 bases, with 11 bases between. Sequencing was done on a sample of PBMCs. The chain links TRBV13 to TRBJ2-1; possible D gene TRBD1, 5 bases. The sequence was collected from a female donor in good health and CMV-seronegative. CDR3: CASSTDSTNEQFF. CDR3 coding DNA: TGTGCCAGCAGCACCGACAGTACCAATGAGCAGTTCTTC. The full variable domain, its missing parts supplied by reference TRBV13 and TRBJ2-1, is AAGVIQSPRHLIKEKRETATLKCYPIPRHDTVYWYQQGPGQDPQFLISFYEKMQSDKGSIPDRFSAQQFSDYHSELNMSSLELGDSALYFCASSTDSTNEQFFGPGTRLTVL.